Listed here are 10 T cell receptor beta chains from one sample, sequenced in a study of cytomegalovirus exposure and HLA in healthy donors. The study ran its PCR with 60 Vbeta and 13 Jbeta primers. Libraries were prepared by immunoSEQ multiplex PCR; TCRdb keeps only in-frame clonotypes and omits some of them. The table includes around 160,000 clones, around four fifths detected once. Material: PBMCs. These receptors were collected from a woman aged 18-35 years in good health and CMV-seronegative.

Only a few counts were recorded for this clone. Written as DNA, the CDR3 is TGTGCCAGCAGTCCTCGACAGGGGGCGCGGGAAGCTTTCTTT. The encoded protein is CASSPRQGAREAFF. V and J are TRBV25-1 and TRBJ1-1, with 10 bases that match TRBD1. This CDR3 spans 14 amino acids. Germline V gene sequence: CDR1 MGHDK, CDR2 SYGVNS. Trimming cost V 5 bases and J 8 bases; bases outside gene matches: 8.

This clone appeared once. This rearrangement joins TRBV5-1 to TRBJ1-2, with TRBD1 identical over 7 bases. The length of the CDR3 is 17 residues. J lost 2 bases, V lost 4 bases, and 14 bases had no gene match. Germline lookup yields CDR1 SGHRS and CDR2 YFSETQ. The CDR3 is CASSRQTGNGMNYGYTF. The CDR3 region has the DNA TGCGCCAGCAGCCGTCAGACAGGGAACGGAATGAACTATGGCTACACCTTC. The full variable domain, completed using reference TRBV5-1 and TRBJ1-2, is KAGVTQTPRYLIKTRGQQVTLSCSPISGHRSVSWYQQTPGQGLQFLFEYFSETQRNKGNFPGRFSGRQFSNSRSEMNVSTLELGDSALYLCASSRQTGNGMNYGYTFGSGTRLTVV.

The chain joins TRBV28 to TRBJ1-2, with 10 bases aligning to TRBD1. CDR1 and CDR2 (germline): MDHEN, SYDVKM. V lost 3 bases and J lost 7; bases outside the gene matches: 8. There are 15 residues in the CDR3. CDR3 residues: CASSLAEGTGVGYTF. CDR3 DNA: TGTGCCAGCAGTTTGGCGGAAGGGACAGGGGTTGGCTACACCTTC.

CDR3 region: CASSGAGGINEQFF. The DNA of the CDR3 is TGTGCCAGCAGCGGAGCTGGAGGGATCAATGAGCAGTTCTTC. The V gene is TRBV6-5, the J gene TRBJ2-1; D perhaps matches TRBD2 (6 bases). Trimming took 6 bases from V and 6 from J, leaving 15 bases between them. The CDR3 loop spans 14 amino acids. Germline-derived CDR1 and CDR2 are MNHEY and SVGAGI.

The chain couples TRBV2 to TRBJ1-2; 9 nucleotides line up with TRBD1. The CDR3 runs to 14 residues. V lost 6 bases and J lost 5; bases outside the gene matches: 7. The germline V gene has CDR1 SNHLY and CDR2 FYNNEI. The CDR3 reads CASRDQGQGYGYTF. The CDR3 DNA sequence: TGTGCCAGCAGGGACCAGGGACAGGGATATGGCTACACCTTC.

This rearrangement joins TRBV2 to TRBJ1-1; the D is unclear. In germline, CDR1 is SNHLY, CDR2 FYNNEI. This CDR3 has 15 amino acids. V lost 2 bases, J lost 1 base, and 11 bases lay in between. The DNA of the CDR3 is TGTGCCAGCAGTGAATACCAGTCTTCGAACACTGAAGCTTTCTTT. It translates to CASSEYQSSNTEAFF. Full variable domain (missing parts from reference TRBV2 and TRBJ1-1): EPEVTQTPSHQVTQMGQEVILRCVPISNHLYFYWYRQILGQKVEFLVSFYNNEISEKSEIFDDQFSVERPDGSNFTLKIRSTKLEDSAMYFCASSEYQSSNTEAFFGQGTRLTVV.

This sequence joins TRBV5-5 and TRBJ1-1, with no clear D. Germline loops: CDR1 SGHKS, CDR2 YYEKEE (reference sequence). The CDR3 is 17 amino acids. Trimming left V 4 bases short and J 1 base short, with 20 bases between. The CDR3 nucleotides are TGTGCCAGCAGCCTGATAGGTTTTGTGGAGGCGAACACTGAAGCTTTCTTT. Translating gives CASSLIGFVEANTEAFF.

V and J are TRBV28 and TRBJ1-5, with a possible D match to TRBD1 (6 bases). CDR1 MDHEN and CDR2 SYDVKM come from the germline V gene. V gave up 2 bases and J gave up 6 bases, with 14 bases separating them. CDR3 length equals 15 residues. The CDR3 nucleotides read TGTGCCAGCAGTTTAGTGGGGGCAGGGCGTCAGCCCCAGCATTTT. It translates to CASSLVGAGRQPQHF. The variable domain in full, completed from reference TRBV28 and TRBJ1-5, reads DVKVTQSSRYLVKRTGEKVFLECVQDMDHENMFWYRQDPGLGLRLIYFSYDVKMKEKGDIPEGYSVSREKKERFSLILESASTNQTSMYLCASSLVGAGRQPQHFGDGTRLSIL.

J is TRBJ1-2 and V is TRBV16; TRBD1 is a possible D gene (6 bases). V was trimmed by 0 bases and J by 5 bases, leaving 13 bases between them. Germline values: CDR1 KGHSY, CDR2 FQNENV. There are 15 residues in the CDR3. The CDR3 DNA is TGTGCCAGCAGCCAATCAACAGGGCTTGGGTATGGCTACACCTTC. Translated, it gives CASSQSTGLGYGYTF.

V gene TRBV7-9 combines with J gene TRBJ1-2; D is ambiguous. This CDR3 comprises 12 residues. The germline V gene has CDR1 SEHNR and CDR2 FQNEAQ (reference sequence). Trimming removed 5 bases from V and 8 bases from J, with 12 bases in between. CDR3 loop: CASSASVYGYTF. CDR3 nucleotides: TGTGCCAGCAGCGCCTCGGTTTACGGCTACACCTTC. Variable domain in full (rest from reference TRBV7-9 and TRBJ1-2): DTGVSQNPRHKITKRGQNVTFRCDPISEHNRLYWYRQTLGQGPEFLTYFQNEAQLEKSRLLSDRFSAERPKGSFSTLEIQRTEQGDSAMYLCASSASVYGYTFGSGTRLTVV.